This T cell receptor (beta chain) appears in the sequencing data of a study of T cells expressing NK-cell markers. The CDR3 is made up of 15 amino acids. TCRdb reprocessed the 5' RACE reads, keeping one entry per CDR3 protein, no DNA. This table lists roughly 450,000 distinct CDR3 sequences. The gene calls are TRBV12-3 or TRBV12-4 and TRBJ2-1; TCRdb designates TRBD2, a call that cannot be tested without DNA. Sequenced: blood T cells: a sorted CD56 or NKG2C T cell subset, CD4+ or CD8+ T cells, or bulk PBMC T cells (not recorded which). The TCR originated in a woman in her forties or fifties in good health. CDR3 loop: CASSGPRGSYNEQFF.